Given below is one TCR beta chain in context. Expressed TCRB transcripts were sequenced because the isolated RNA had all been reverse transcribed beforehand. Clones were sequenced by immunoSEQ multiplex PCR, and TCRdb holds only the in-frame ones, with some missing. Found here are more than 130,000 clones, 6.9% of them singletons; the top ten hold roughly 1.4%. CD45RO/CCR7/CD25/CD127/CD95/CD27 sorting isolated CD4+ naive, central memory, regulatory and stem cell-like memory cells. The data were obtained in a study of beta chain features in type 1 diabetes. Study-wide context: There were 107,917,701 sorted cells examined across all samples.

Germline values: CDR1 MNHEY, CDR2 SMNVEV (reference sequence). V shed 11 bases, J shed 3 bases, and the junction held 13 bases outside the gene matches. The CDR3 contains 15 residues. The source material was central memory CD4+ T cells from blood. The sequence was collected from a woman in her twenties or thirties in good health. This chain joins TRBV27 and TRBJ2-1; 7 positions match TRBD1. CDR3: CASRYRTGLYNEQFF. CDR3 nucleotide sequence: TGTGCCTCCAGATACAGGACAGGCCTCTACAATGAGCAGTTCTTC.